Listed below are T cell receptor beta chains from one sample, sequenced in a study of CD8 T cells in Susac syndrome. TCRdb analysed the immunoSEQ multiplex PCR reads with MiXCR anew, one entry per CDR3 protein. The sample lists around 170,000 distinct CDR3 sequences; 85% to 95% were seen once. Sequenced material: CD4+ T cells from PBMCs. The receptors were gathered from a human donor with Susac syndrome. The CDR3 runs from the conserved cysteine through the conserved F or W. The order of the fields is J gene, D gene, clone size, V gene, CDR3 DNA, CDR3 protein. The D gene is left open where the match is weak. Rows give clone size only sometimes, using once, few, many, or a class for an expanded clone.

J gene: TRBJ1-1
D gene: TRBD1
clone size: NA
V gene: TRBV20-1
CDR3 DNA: TGCAGTGCTAGATGGGACAGGGATACGACTGAAGCTTTCTTT
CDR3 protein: CSARWDRDTTEAFF

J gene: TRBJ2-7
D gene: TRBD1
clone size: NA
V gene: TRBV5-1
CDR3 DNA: TGCGCCAGCAGCTTGGGGGACAGGGGGCGCGAGCAGTACTTC
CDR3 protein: CASSLGDRGREQYF

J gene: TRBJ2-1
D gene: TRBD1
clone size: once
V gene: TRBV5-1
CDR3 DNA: TGCGCCAGCAGCTTGGCTCACGGGACAGGCCAAGCCGATGAGCAGTTCTTC
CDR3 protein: CASSLAHGTGQADEQFF

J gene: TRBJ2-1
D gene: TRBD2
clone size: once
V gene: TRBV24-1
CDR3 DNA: TGTGCCACCAGCCCTAGCGGGGGGTACAATGAGCAGTTCTTC
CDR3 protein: CATSPSGGYNEQFF

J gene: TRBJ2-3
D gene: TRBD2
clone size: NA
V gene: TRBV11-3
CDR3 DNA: TGTGCCAGCAGCTTTGGGACTAACCAGTATTTT
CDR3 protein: CASSFGTNQYF

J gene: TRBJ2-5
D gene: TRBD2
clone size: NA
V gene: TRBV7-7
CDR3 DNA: TGTGCCAGCAGCTCGACTAGCGGGGTAGAGACCCAGTACTTC
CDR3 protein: CASSSTSGVETQYF

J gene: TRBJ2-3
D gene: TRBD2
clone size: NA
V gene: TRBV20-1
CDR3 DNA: TGCAGTGCTAGTATGCGCGGGGGGTCTCCAGATACGCAGTATTTT
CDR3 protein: CSASMRGGSPDTQYF

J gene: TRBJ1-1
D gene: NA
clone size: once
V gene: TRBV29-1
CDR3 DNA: TGCAGGGTTGGCAGCGGGGACACTGAAGCTTTCTTT
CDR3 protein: CRVGSGDTEAFF

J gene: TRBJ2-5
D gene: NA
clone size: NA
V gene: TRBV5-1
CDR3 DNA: TGCGCCAGCAGTTGGGGATTTTCCAAAGAGACCCAGTACTTC
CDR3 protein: CASSWGFSKETQYF

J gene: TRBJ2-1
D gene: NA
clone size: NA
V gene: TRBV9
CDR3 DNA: TGTGCCAGCAGCGTAGAGCCGGGGAGGAGCTCCTACAATGAGCAGTTCTTC
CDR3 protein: CASSVEPGRSSYNEQFF

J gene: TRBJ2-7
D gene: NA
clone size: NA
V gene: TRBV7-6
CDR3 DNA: TGTGCCAGCAGCCCTAGCGCGGGGAGCTCCTACGAGCAGTACTTC
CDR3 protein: CASSPSAGSSYEQYF

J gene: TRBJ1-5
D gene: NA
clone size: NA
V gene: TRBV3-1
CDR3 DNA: TGTGCCAGCAGCTCAGGCTATAGCAATCAGCCCCAGCATTTT
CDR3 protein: CASSSGYSNQPQHF

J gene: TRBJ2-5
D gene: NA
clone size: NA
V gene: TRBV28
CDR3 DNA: TGTGCCGAGGGGTGGGAGACCCAGTACTTC
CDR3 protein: CAEGWETQYF

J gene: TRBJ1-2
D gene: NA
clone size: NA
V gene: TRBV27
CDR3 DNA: TGTGCCAGCAGTTTACTAGGCAGGGACGCTAACTATGGCTACACCTTC
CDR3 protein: CASSLLGRDANYGYTF

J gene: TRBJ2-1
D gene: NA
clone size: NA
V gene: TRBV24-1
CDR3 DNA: TGTGCCACCAGTGACGCCGAGAGCTCCTACAATGAGCAGTTCTTC
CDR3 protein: CATSDAESSYNEQFF

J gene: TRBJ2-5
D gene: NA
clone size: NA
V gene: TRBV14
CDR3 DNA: TGTGCCAGCAGCCAAGTTATTACAAGGGGCCAAGAGACCCAGTACTTC
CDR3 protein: CASSQVITRGQETQYF

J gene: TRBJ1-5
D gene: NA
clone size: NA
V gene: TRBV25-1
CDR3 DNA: TGTGCCAGCAGTGAGGGCCGGCAGCCCCAGCATTTT
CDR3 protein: CASSEGRQPQHF

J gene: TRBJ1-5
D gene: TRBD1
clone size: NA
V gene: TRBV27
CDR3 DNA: TGTGCCAGCACCACTGGGGTCGGAGGGGGCTATCAGCCCCAGCATTTT
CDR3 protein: CASTTGVGGGYQPQHF

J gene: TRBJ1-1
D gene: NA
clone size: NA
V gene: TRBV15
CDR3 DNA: TGTGCCACCAGCAGAGATGGGGTCGGGAACACTGAAGCTTTCTTT
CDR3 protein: CATSRDGVGNTEAFF

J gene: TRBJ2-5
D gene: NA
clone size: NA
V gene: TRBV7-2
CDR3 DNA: TGTGCCAGCAGCTCCCGGGACTTTGGGCAAGGGACCCAGTACTTC
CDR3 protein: CASSSRDFGQGTQYF

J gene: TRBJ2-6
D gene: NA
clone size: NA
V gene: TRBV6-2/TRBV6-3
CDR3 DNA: TGTGCCAGTCACTCGGACCGCTCTGGGGCCAACGTCCTGACTTTC
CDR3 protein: CASHSDRSGANVLTF

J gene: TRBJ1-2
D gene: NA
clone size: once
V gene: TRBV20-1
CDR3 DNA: TGCAGTGCTCGCGAGTGGGAGGAAAACTATGGCTACACCTTC
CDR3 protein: CSAREWEENYGYTF

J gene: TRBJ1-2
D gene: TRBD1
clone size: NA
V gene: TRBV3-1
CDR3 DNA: TGTGCCAGCAGCCAGGAGGGGGCGCGTGGCTACACCTTC
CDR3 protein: CASSQEGARGYTF

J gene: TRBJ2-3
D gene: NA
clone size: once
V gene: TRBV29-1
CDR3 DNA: TGCAGCGTCGTAGACTCCACAGATACGCAGTATTTT
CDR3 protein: CSVVDSTDTQYF

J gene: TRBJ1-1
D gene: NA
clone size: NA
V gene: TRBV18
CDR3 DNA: TGTGCCAGCTCACTAAGAGCAGGGGACCCTGAAGCTTTCTTT
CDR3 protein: CASSLRAGDPEAFF

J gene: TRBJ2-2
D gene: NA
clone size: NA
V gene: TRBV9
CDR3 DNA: TGTGCCAGCAGCGGAATATTCACCGGGGAGCTGTTTTTT
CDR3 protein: CASSGIFTGELFF

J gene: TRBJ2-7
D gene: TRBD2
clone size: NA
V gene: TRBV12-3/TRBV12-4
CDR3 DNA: TGTGCCAGCAGTTTGGCTAGCGGGGTGTACGAGCAGTACTTC
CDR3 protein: CASSLASGVYEQYF

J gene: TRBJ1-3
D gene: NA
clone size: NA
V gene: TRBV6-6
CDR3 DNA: TGTGCCAGCACCTGGGGCGGACCGGTATATTTT
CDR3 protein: CASTWGGPVYF

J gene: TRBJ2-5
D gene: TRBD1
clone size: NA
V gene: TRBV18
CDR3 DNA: TGTGCCAGCTCCGGACAGGCAAACCAAGAGACCCAGTACTTC
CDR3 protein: CASSGQANQETQYF

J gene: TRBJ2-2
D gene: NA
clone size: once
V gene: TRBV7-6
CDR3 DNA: TGTGCCAGCAACCCCTCTAGCTCGCATACCGGGGAGCTGTTTTTT
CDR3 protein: CASNPSSSHTGELFF

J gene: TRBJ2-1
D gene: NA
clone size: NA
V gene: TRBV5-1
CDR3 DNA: TGCGCCAGCAGCCGTACTCTTAGCTCGAGTAATGAGCAGTTCTTC
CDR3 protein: CASSRTLSSSNEQFF

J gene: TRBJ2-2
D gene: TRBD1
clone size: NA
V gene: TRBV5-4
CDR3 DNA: TGTGCCAGCAGCTTGACAGGACAGGTGAACACCGGGGAGCTGTTTTTT
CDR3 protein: CASSLTGQVNTGELFF

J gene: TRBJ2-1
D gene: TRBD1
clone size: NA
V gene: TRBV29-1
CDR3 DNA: TGCAGCGTCCACCAGGGGGTATCGGGCAATGAGCAGTTCTTC
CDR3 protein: CSVHQGVSGNEQFF

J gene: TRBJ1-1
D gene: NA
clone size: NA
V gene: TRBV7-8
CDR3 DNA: TGTGCCAGCAGCACTCGCCGGGCCTGGGGAGAGGTGAACACTGAAGCTTTCTTT
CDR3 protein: CASSTRRAWGEVNTEAFF

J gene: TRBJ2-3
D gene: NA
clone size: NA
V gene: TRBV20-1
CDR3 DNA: TGCAGTGCTAGGCCGCTAGCGACCACAGATACGCAGTATTTT
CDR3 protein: CSARPLATTDTQYF

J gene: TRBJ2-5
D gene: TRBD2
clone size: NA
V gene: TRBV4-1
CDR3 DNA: TGCGCCAGCAGCCTGGGACTAGCGGGGGGGCAAGAGACCCAGTACTTC
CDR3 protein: CASSLGLAGGQETQYF

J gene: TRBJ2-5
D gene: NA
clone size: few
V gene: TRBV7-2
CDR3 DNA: TGTGCCAGCAGCTTAGCGGGGGGCCCGGTGGAGACCCAGTACTTC
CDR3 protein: CASSLAGGPVETQYF